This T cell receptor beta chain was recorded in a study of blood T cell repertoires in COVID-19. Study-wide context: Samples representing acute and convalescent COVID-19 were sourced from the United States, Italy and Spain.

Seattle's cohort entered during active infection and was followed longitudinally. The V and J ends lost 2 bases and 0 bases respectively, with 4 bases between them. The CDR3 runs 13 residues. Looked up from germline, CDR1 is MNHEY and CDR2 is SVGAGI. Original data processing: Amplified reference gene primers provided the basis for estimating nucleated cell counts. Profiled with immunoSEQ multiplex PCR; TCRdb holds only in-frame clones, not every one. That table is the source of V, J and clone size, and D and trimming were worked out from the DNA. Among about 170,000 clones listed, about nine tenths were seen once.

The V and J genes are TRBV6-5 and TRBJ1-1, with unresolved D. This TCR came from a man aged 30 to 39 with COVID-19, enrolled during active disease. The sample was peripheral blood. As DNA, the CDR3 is TGTGCCAGCAGTTACCGGTTGAACACTGAAGCTTTCTTT. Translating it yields CASSYRLNTEAFF.